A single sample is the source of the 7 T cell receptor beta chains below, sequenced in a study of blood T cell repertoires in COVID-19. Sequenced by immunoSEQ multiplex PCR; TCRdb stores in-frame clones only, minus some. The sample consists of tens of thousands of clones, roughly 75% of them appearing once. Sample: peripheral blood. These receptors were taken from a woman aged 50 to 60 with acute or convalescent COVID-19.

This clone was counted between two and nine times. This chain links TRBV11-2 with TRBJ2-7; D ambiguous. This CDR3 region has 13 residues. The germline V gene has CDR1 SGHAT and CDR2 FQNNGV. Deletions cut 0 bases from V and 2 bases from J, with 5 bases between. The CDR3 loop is CASSLDRTYEQYF. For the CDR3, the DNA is TGTGCCAGCAGCTTAGACAGAACCTACGAGCAGTACTTC.

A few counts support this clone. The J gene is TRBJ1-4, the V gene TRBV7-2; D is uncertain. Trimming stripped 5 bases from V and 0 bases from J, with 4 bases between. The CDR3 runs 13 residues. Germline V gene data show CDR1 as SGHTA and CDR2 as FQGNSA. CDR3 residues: CASSLSTNEKLFF. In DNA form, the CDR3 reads TGTGCCAGCAGCCTGTCAACTAATGAAAAACTGTTTTTT.

CDR3 sequence reads: CAWSATSTGGYGYTF. The CDR3, as DNA: TGTGCCTGGAGTGCAACCTCGACAGGGGGCTATGGCTACACCTTC. The J gene is TRBJ1-2, the V gene TRBV30; TRBD1 matches 9 bases. The CDR3 is 15 residues long. The V segment lost 1 base and the J segment 4 bases; nucleotides outside the gene matches: 7. The germline V gene encodes CDR1 GTSNPN and CDR2 SVGIG (reference sequence).

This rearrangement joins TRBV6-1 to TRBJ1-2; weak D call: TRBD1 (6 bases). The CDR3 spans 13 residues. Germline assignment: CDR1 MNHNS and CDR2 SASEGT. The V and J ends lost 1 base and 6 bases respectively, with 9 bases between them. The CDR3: CASSEGRGHGYTF. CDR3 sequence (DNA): TGTGCCAGCAGTGAAGGCAGGGGCCATGGCTACACCTTC.

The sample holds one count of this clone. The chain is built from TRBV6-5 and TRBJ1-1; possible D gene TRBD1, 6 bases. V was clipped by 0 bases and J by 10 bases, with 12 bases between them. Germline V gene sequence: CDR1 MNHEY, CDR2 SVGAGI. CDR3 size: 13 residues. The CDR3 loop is CASSYSIGGRAFF. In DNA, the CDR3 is TGTGCCAGCAGTTACTCTATAGGGGGTAGAGCTTTCTTT.

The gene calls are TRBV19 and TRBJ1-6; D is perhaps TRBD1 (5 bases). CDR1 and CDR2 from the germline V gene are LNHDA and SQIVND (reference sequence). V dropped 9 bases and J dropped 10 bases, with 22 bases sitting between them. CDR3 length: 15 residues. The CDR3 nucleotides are TGTGCCAGCCTTCCGGGGGGGACTTCTGCCTCACCCCTCCACTTT. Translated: CASLPGGTSASPLHF.

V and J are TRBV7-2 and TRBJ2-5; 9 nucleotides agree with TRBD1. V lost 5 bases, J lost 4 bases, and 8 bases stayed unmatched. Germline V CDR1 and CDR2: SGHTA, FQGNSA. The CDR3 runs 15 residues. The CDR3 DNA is TGTGCCAGCAGCCCAATACAGGGGGCGGGAGAGACCCAGTACTTC. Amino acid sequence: CASSPIQGAGETQYF.